What follows are 6 T cell receptor beta chains derived from one specimen sequenced in a study of shared T cell receptors in the human thymus. The repertoire was sequenced with immunoSEQ multiplex PCR; TCRdb's copy has only in-frame clones and lacks some. The sample carries some 660,000 clones, more than 75% recorded once. This sample also belongs to another study, concerning human thymus T cells.

Material for sequencing was thymocytes. All receptors derive from a boy in the first two years of life with a congenital heart defect.

The chain combines TRBV27 with TRBJ2-7, with 7 bases matching TRBD1. The J segment lost 4 bases and the V segment lost 0 bases, leaving 9 bases of the junction unmatched. This CDR3 comprises 16 residues. The germline V gene encodes CDR1 MNHEY and CDR2 SMNVEV (reference sequence). The CDR3: CASSLSSRARGYEQYF. The CDR3 DNA sequence: TGTGCCAGCAGTTTATCATCCCGGGCCAGGGGGTACGAGCAGTACTTC.

This chain joins TRBV5-4 and TRBJ2-1; 14 bases align to TRBD2. With 3 bases clipped from V and 5 bases from J, the junction kept 4 bases outside the gene matches. In germline, CDR1 is SGHNT, CDR2 YYREEE (reference sequence). CDR3 length equals 16 residues. DNA of the CDR3: TGTGCCAGCAGCTATGGACTAGCGGGGGGTGACAATGAGCAGTTCTTC. This sequence encodes CASSYGLAGGDNEQFF.

The gene calls are TRBV5-4 and TRBJ1-3, with D unresolved. Trimming pared 2 bases from V and 1 base from J, leaving 25 bases between. CDR3 length: 20 residues. CDR1 SGHNT and CDR2 YYREEE come from the germline V gene (reference sequence). The CDR3 region is CASSFAPSTHPGRSGNTIYF. Here the CDR3 DNA reads TGTGCCAGCAGCTTCGCACCCTCGACTCATCCGGGTCGATCTGGAAACACCATATATTTT.

This chain connects TRBV28 to TRBJ1-2, with D perhaps TRBD1 (6 bases). Looked up from germline, CDR1 is MDHEN and CDR2 is SYDVKM. Trimming cost V 3 bases and J 4 bases, with 15 bases left between them. This CDR3 is 15 amino acids long. CDR3 amino acids: CASSLSSRGTYGYTF. Written as DNA, the CDR3 is TGTGCCAGCAGTTTGTCCTCCAGGGGAACCTATGGCTACACCTTC.

The J gene is TRBJ2-5, the V gene TRBV9, with D possibly TRBD1 on 7 matching bases. CDR1 and CDR2 (germline): SGDLS, YYNGEE. CDR3 length: 16 residues. Between the trimmed V and J ends, which lost 3 bases and 3 bases, there was a span of 18 bases. CDR3 sequence reads: CASSASFRGTEETQYF. In DNA form, the CDR3 reads TGTGCCAGCAGCGCCTCTTTCCGGGGGACAGAAGAGACCCAGTACTTC.

This clone was recorded only once. V is TRBV29-1 and J is TRBJ2-7, with 10 bases aligning to TRBD1. CDR3 length: 13 amino acids. Germline trimming cut 5 bases from V and 6 bases from J; bases unmatched to any gene: 7. Germline CDR1 SQVTM, CDR2 ANQGSEA. DNA of the CDR3: TGCAGCGTTCTCCCCCGGACAGGGGGCGAGCAGTACTTC. Protein: CSVLPRTGGEQYF.